The 26 T cell receptor beta chains listed next were all sequenced from one sample in a study of OX40 agonist ivuxolimab in advanced cancers. This table comes from immunoSEQ multiplex PCR, and its TCRdb copy is limited to in-frame clones, with some not included. The sample has 70,000 to 95,000 clones, about 82% seen once; the top ten hold about 6.9%. This sample comprised CD4+ or CD8+ T cells sorted from blood, obtained in a trial of the OX40 agonist ivuxolimab. These receptors originate from an adult with an advanced solid tumor such as melanoma, head and neck, liver or kidney cancer.

This clone was counted between two and nine times. The chain recombines TRBV6-1 with TRBJ2-7, with D hard to call. CDR3 length: 13 residues. Germline V lookup: CDR1 MNHNS, CDR2 SASEGT. V was pared by 1 base and J by 4 bases, with 8 bases between. The CDR3 coding sequence is TGTGCCAGCAGTGAAGTAATAGGGTACGAGCAGTACTTC. Translated: CASSEVIGYEQYF.

This chain connects TRBV6-5 to TRBJ1-2; TRBD1 matches 9 bases. This CDR3 is built from 15 residues. The ends lost 4 bases at V and 5 bases at J; junction bases unmatched: 8. Germline V gives CDR1 MNHEY, CDR2 SVGAGI. The CDR3: CASSSGGQGVYGYTF. The CDR3 nucleotides are TGTGCCAGCAGTTCCGGGGGACAGGGAGTATATGGCTACACCTTC.

The chain recombines TRBV5-8 with TRBJ2-7, with 11 bases that match TRBD1. J gave up 3 bases and V 2 bases, and 10 bases lay outside the gene matches. The CDR3 length is 17 residues. Germline V CDR1 and CDR2: SGHTS, YDEGEE. This CDR3 is CASSFLGDRGAIYEQYF. The CDR3 DNA reads TGTGCCAGCAGCTTTCTCGGGGACAGGGGGGCCATCTACGAGCAGTACTTC.

J is TRBJ2-3 and V is TRBV10-1; TRBD2 aligns across 11 bases. CDR1 and CDR2 from the germline V gene are WNHNN and SYGVQD (reference sequence). This CDR3 comprises 16 residues. Trimming cost V 0 bases and J 6 bases; bases outside gene matches: 5. The CDR3: CASSESTSGEGDTQYF. CDR3 DNA sequence: TGCGCCAGCAGTGAGTCGACTAGCGGGGAGGGGGATACGCAGTATTTT.

The chain employs TRBV6-5 and TRBJ2-1; the D gene is possibly TRBD2 (5 bases). Per germline, CDR1 MNHEY and CDR2 SVGAGI. This CDR3 is built from 13 residues. Deletions cut 6 bases from V and 6 bases from J, with 12 bases between. The DNA for the CDR3 is TGTGCCAGCAGAAAGAGAGAGGGCAATGAGCAGTTCTTC. It specifies CASRKREGNEQFF.

The CDR3 loop reads CAWNTQGHTEAFF. The CDR3 coding sequence is TGTGCCTGGAACACACAGGGGCACACTGAAGCTTTCTTT. The V gene is TRBV30, the J gene TRBJ1-1; TRBD1 matches 7 bases. The CDR3 spans 13 residues. V dropped 4 bases and J dropped 3; count of bases not matched to a gene: 5. From germline, CDR1 is GTSNPN and CDR2 SVGIG (reference sequence).

The rearrangement joins TRBV5-1 to TRBJ2-4; D remains unclear. From germline, CDR1 is SGHRS and CDR2 YFSETQ. This CDR3 spans 12 amino acids. V lost 0 bases and J 7 bases, leaving 5 bases between the germline ends. CDR3 loop: CASSLVGNIQYF. DNA of the CDR3: TGCGCCAGCAGCTTGGTTGGGAACATTCAGTACTTC. Drawing the rest from reference TRBV5-1 and TRBJ2-4, the complete variable domain is KAGVTQTPRYLIKTRGQQVTLSCSPISGHRSVSWYQQTPGQGLQFLFEYFSETQRNKGNFPGRFSGRQFSNSRSEMNVSTLELGDSALYLCASSLVGNIQYFGAGTRLSVL.

J is TRBJ1-2 and V is TRBV7-2; a possible D gene is TRBD1 (5 bases). The ends were cut back, 5 bases at V and 4 bases at J, with 14 bases in the middle. The CDR3 is 14 amino acids. Germline CDR1 SGHTA, CDR2 FQGNSA. The CDR3 here is CASSLTEGIYGYTF. The CDR3 DNA follows: TGTGCCAGCAGCCTAACAGAGGGGATCTATGGCTACACCTTC.

The chain carries TRBV5-8 and TRBJ2-7; TRBD2 matches 12 bases. After removal of 5 bases from V and 5 bases from J, the junction contained 8 bases not matched to a gene. The CDR3 length is 15 residues. CDR1 SGHTS and CDR2 YDEGEE come from the germline V gene. The CDR3 coding sequence is TGTGCCAGCAGGCCAAGACTAGCGGGAGTTAACGAGCAGTACTTC. This encodes CASRPRLAGVNEQYF. Full variable domain (outside the CDR3, taken from reference TRBV5-8 and TRBJ2-7): EAGVTQSPTHLIKTRGQQATLRCSPISGHTSVYWYQQALGLGLQFLLWYDEGEERNRGNFPPRFSGRQFPNYSSELNVNALELEDSALYLCASRPRLAGVNEQYFGPGTRLTVT.

This chain connects TRBV25-1 to TRBJ1-2; TRBD1 might be the D (6 bases). CDR1 is MGHDK, CDR2 SYGVNS, per germline. The length of the CDR3 is 12 residues. With 4 bases removed from V and 4 bases from J, the gap between germline ends came to 7 bases. The CDR3 DNA sequence: TGTGCCAGCAGTGCACAGGGCTATGGCTACACCTTC. It codes for CASSAQGYGYTF.

This chain connects TRBV5-1 to TRBJ1-2, with D perhaps TRBD1 (6 bases). V lost 0 bases to trimming and J lost 4 bases, with 7 bases between them. CDR3 length: 13 amino acids. Germline V gene lookup returns CDR1 SGHRS and CDR2 YFSETQ. This chain's CDR3 is CASSLEGVYGYTF. The DNA of the CDR3 is TGCGCCAGCAGCTTGGAGGGGGTCTATGGCTACACCTTC.

V gene TRBV7-2 combines with J gene TRBJ1-5; TRBD1 might be the D (6 bases). Trimming left V 4 bases short and J 3 bases short, with 10 bases between. The length of the CDR3 is 14 residues. Germline lookup yields CDR1 SGHTA and CDR2 FQGNSA. The CDR3 loop is CASSSGQFNQPQHF. CDR3 sequence (DNA): TGTGCCAGCAGCTCGGGACAATTCAATCAGCCCCAGCATTTT.

The genes are TRBV9 and TRBJ1-3; unclear D gene. The length of the CDR3 is 15 residues. The germline V gene encodes CDR1 SGDLS and CDR2 YYNGEE. The V gene lost 0 bases and the J gene lost 0 bases, with 7 bases spanning the gap. The CDR3 nucleotides read TGTGCCAGCAGCGTAGGGAAATCCTCTGGAAACACCATATATTTT. Protein product: CASSVGKSSGNTIYF.

This chain uses TRBV7-2 with TRBJ2-3, with 7 bases matching TRBD2. The ends lost 1 base at V and 6 bases at J; junction bases unmatched: 4. The CDR3 is 14 amino acids. Germline V CDR1 and CDR2: SGHTA, FQGNSA. The CDR3 loop is CASSLVAGADTQYF. CDR3 nucleotides: TGTGCCAGCAGCTTAGTTGCGGGAGCTGATACGCAGTATTTT.

This rearrangement joins TRBV7-9 to TRBJ2-7, with 9 bases fitting TRBD2. The trim removed 4 bases at V and 3 bases at J, leaving 7 bases unmatched. The CDR3 loop spans 15 amino acids. Germline loops: CDR1 SEHNR, CDR2 FQNEAQ (reference sequence). This CDR3 is CASSWNSGSLYEQYF. In DNA, the CDR3 is TGTGCCAGCAGCTGGAATAGCGGGAGCCTCTACGAGCAGTACTTC.

This clone was detected once. This chain connects TRBV7-2 to TRBJ1-4; D is uncertain. CDR1 is SGHTA and CDR2 is FQGNSA in the germline V gene. V lost 5 bases and J lost 0, with 7 bases in between. This CDR3 comprises 14 residues. The CDR3 coding sequence is TGTGCCAGCAGCCCCCATACAACTAATGAAAAACTGTTTTTT. Encoded protein: CASSPHTTNEKLFF.

The CDR3 reads CASSLYYPSSGNTIYF. CDR3 nucleotide sequence: TGTGCCAGCAGCTTATACTACCCGAGCTCTGGAAACACCATATATTTT. V gene TRBV11-2 combines with J gene TRBJ1-3; D is unclear. The CDR3 is 16 residues long. Germline CDR1 reads SGHAT; CDR2 reads FQNNGV. Between the trimmed V and J ends, which lost 2 bases and 0 bases, there was a span of 11 bases. Looking up the rest from reference TRBV11-2 and TRBJ1-3 gives the full variable domain: EAGVAQSPRYKIIEKRQSVAFWCNPISGHATLYWYQQILGQGPKLLIQFQNNGVVDDSQLPKDRFSAERLKGVDSTLKIQPAKLEDSAVYLCASSLYYPSSGNTIYFGEGSWLTVV.

V is TRBV7-3 and J is TRBJ1-1; D is ambiguous. V lost 4 bases and J 4 bases, leaving 10 bases between the germline ends. CDR1 is SGHTA and CDR2 is FQGTGA in the germline V gene. The CDR3 spans 13 residues. CDR3 in amino acids: CASSSGAGTEAFF. The CDR3 coding sequence is TGTGCCAGCAGCTCCGGTGCGGGCACTGAAGCTTTCTTT.

CDR3 protein: CASSLGTEAFF. The DNA for the CDR3 is TGTGCCAGCAGCTTAGGTACTGAAGCTTTCTTT. This chain links TRBV7-6 with TRBJ1-1; no clear D. The CDR3 loop spans 11 amino acids. V was trimmed by 1 base and J by 5 bases, leaving 2 bases between them. Germline V gives CDR1 SGHVS, CDR2 FNYEAQ.

The V gene is TRBV5-6, the J gene TRBJ2-1, with 11 bases lining up with TRBD2. Germline V lookup: CDR1 SGHDT, CDR2 YYEEEE. V was pared by 0 bases and J by 4 bases, with 6 bases of the junction left unmatched. This CDR3 region has 17 residues. The DNA for the CDR3 is TGTGCCAGCAGCTTGGTGGTGACTAGCGGGGCTTACAATGAGCAGTTCTTC. The encoded protein is CASSLVVTSGAYNEQFF. Full variable domain (rest looked up from reference TRBV5-6 and TRBJ2-1): DAGVTQSPTHLIKTRGQQVTLRCSPKSGHDTVSWYQQALGQGPQFIFQYYEEEERQRGNFPDRFSGHQFPNYSSELNVNALLLGDSALYLCASSLVVTSGAYNEQFFGPGTRLTVL.

The chain has TRBV6-5 and TRBJ1-1; D uncertain. The CDR3 totals 16 residues. The germline V gene encodes CDR1 MNHEY and CDR2 SVGAGI. Trimming removed 0 bases from V and 0 bases from J, with 11 bases in between. The CDR3 region is CASSYSRERLNTEAFF. The DNA for the CDR3 is TGTGCCAGCAGTTACTCAAGGGAGCGCTTGAACACTGAAGCTTTCTTT.

This chain connects TRBV18 to TRBJ2-7, with 9 bases fitting TRBD1. This CDR3 is 13 amino acids long. V shed 6 bases, J shed 5 bases, and the junction held 5 bases outside the gene matches. Germline CDR1 and CDR2: KGHSH and LQKENI. In nucleotides, the CDR3 is TGTGCCAGCTCTCAACAGGGGGCAAACGAGCAGTACTTC. Translating gives CASSQQGANEQYF.

The chain couples TRBV11-2 to TRBJ2-7, with D maybe TRBD2 (6 bases). This CDR3 has 15 amino acids. Trimming removed 3 bases from V and 6 bases from J, with 18 bases in between. The V gene's germline CDR1 is SGHAT and CDR2 FQNNGV. CDR3 nucleotide sequence: TGTGCCAGCAGCTTTCTCCCCGGGGGATTCGTCGAGCAGTACTTC. This sequence encodes CASSFLPGGFVEQYF.

This chain uses TRBV7-9 with TRBJ1-1, with D possibly being TRBD1 (5 bases). The V gene lost 5 bases and the J gene lost 1 base, with 11 bases spanning the gap. The CDR3 is 14 amino acids. Germline V gene lookup returns CDR1 SEHNR and CDR2 FQNEAQ (reference sequence). The DNA for the CDR3 is TGTGCCAGCAGCCTAACAGGAGGGAACACTGAAGCTTTCTTT. Protein: CASSLTGGNTEAFF.

The rearrangement links TRBV6-5 to TRBJ1-2; weak D call: TRBD1 (6 bases). V lost 0 bases and J 4 bases, leaving 15 bases between the germline ends. Germline V gives CDR1 MNHEY, CDR2 SVGAGI. The CDR3 contains 16 residues. CDR3 DNA sequence: TGTGCCAGCAGTTACTCAACAGGGATAGGGGCCTATGGCTACACCTTC. This gives the protein CASSYSTGIGAYGYTF.

This chain connects TRBV15 to TRBJ1-1, with D unclear. The V gene lost 0 bases and the J gene lost 5 bases, with 25 bases spanning the gap. Germline V gene sequence: CDR1 LNHNV, CDR2 YYDKDF (reference sequence). The CDR3 length is 19 residues. CDR3 loop: CATSRDLGSRISRGTEAFF. The CDR3 DNA reads as TGTGCCACCAGCAGAGATCTTGGGAGCAGAATCAGTCGAGGGACTGAAGCTTTCTTT.